This T cell receptor (beta chain) is from a study of PD-L1 blockade in urothelial cancer. Overall study results and limits: Having blood TCR clonality under the median before treatment predicted better survival.

The ends were cut back, 1 base at V and 0 bases at J, with 25 bases in the middle. This CDR3 is built from 21 residues. Germline assignment: CDR1 LNHDA and CDR2 SQIVND (reference sequence). The repertoire was sequenced with immunoSEQ multiplex PCR; TCRdb's copy has only in-frame clones and lacks some. In the table there are more than 40,000 clones, 83% of which are singletons. Noted time point: peripheral blood 6 weeks after treatment start. As regards this clone: Its antigen is not known.

This receptor was taken from a man aged 55 to 70 with urothelial cancer. The input for sequencing was PBMCs, taken around atezolizumab (anti-PD-L1) treatment. This rearrangement joins TRBV19 to TRBJ1-5; D gene uncertain. The CDR3 loop is CASSIVFWGDQTQYSNQPQHF. The CDR3 region has the DNA TGTGCCAGTAGTATAGTTTTTTGGGGAGACCAGACGCAGTATAGCAATCAGCCCCAGCATTTT.